This passage covers 18 T cell receptor beta chains from one sample sequenced in a study of blood T cells in healthy people across ages. Primers used in a second PCR of about 6 to 12 cycles were a sample-barcoded 5' primer and a J-beta primer mix. MiXCR, run by TCRdb on the 5' RACE reads, gives a single entry per CDR3 protein. The profile shows 1.8 million or so distinct CDR3 sequences, about 39% of them singletons. The sequenced sample was blood. These receptors all stem from a human donor in good health.

This clonotype turned up a few times. The chain combines TRBV9 with TRBJ2-3, with 8 bases that match TRBD1. This CDR3 is built from 15 residues. Germline CDR1 is SGDLS and CDR2 is YYNGEE. Losses at the gene ends were 3 bases for V and 3 bases for J; bases not matched to a gene: 6. The CDR3 nucleotides are TGTGCCAGCAGCGACAGGGGGGAGAGTACAGATACGCAGTATTTT. Translation: CASSDRGESTDTQYF.

This chain uses TRBV6-2 or TRBV6-3 with TRBJ2-1; 8 nucleotides agree with TRBD1. The CDR3 covers 15 residues. V was clipped by 5 bases and J by 10 bases; unmatched bases: 13. Germline values: CDR1 MNHEY, CDR2 SVGEGT. Written as DNA, the CDR3 is TGTGCCAGCAGTACAGGGGCCTCAGGGGGCGACGAGCAGTTCTTC. It is translated as CASSTGASGGDEQFF.

The genes are TRBV15 and TRBJ2-2, with D unclear. The CDR3 is 17 amino acids. Looked up from germline, CDR1 is LNHNV and CDR2 is YYDKDF (reference sequence). V lost 0 bases and J lost 5, with 16 bases in between. The CDR3 is CATSRDLDLTATGELFF. As DNA, the CDR3 is TGTGCCACCAGCAGAGATTTGGACCTTACGGCGACCGGGGAGCTGTTTTTT.

This rearrangement joins TRBV20-1 to TRBJ2-7, with D perhaps matching TRBD2 (7 bases). This CDR3 comprises 15 residues. Germline V gene lookup returns CDR1 DFQATT and CDR2 SNEGSKA (reference sequence). The V end was cut by 8 bases, the J end by 0 bases, with 20 bases between. CDR3 in DNA: TGCAGTACCCTGGGGGGGCTTCTTTCCTCCTACGAGCAGTACTTC. This encodes CSTLGGLLSSYEQYF.

The table lists this clonotype with a few counts. The chain combines TRBV20-1 with TRBJ2-5; 9 nucleotides match TRBD2. Germline-derived CDR1 and CDR2 are DFQATT and SNEGSKA (reference sequence). The V gene end was trimmed by 6 bases and the J gene end by 5 bases; junction bases not matched to a gene: 7. The CDR3 consists of 13 residues. CDR3 protein: CSAPAGGGETQYF. In DNA form, the CDR3 reads TGCAGTGCCCCAGCGGGGGGAGGGGAGACCCAGTACTTC.

The rearrangement links TRBV28 to TRBJ2-5; D not resolved. Germline CDR1 reads MDHEN; CDR2 reads SYDVKM. Trimming shortened V by 8 bases and J by 4 bases, and 20 bases separated the two germline ends. The CDR3 sequence is 15 residues long. The CDR3 bases are TGTGCCAGCGACAAGGGTACGGTTCGAGTAGAGACCCAGTACTTC. This codes for CASDKGTVRVETQYF.

The genes are TRBV10-3 and TRBJ2-1, with 9 nucleotides matching TRBD2. The CDR3 contains 17 residues. The trim removed 3 bases at V and 0 bases at J, leaving 6 bases unmatched. Germline V gene data show CDR1 as ENHRY and CDR2 as SYGVKD. CDR3 sequence (DNA): TGTGCCATCAGTGATTTCCTAGCGGGGAGCTCCTACAATGAGCAGTTCTTC. Its protein is CAISDFLAGSSYNEQFF.

The chain uses TRBV6-5 and TRBJ1-5, with 8 bases that match TRBD1. V lost 5 bases, J lost 2 bases, and 8 bases stayed unmatched. The CDR3 has 16 residues. Germline assignment: CDR1 MNHEY and CDR2 SVGAGI. Here the CDR3 DNA reads TGTGCCAGCAGTCGACAGGGGCCCTATGGCAATCAGCCCCAGCATTTT. This sequence encodes CASSRQGPYGNQPQHF.

This clonotype appeared a few times. The rearrangement links TRBV12-3 or TRBV12-4 to TRBJ1-1; the match to TRBD1 covers 7 bases. The J segment lost 5 bases and the V segment lost 2 bases, leaving 14 bases of the junction unmatched. The CDR3 covers 17 residues. CDR3 in DNA: TGTGCCAGCAGTTTATGGCTGACAGGGAAGGTAATAACTGAAGCTTTCTTT. Encoded protein: CASSLWLTGKVITEAFF.

The sample holds many counts of this clonotype. This chain connects TRBV12-3 or TRBV12-4 to TRBJ2-7, with a weak D call TRBD1 (5 bases). The CDR3 length is 12 residues. V lost 4 bases, J lost 3 bases, and 7 bases lay in between. The CDR3 DNA reads TGTGCCAGCAGTTCAAGGGGCTACGAGCAGTACTTC. As protein: CASSSRGYEQYF.

This clonotype appeared a few times. The chain has TRBV4-1 and TRBJ2-3, with a possible D match to TRBD2 (5 bases). V lost 3 bases to trimming and J lost 5 bases, with 9 bases between them. There are 13 residues in the CDR3. Germline CDR1 and CDR2: MGHRA and YSYEKL. The CDR3 here is CASSHLARDTQYF. The CDR3 DNA reads as TGCGCCAGCAGCCATCTAGCAAGAGATACGCAGTATTTT.

The chain couples TRBV29-1 to TRBJ1-2; D not certain. The V end lost 3 bases, the J end lost 3 bases, and 23 bases lay between the germline ends. Per the germline V gene, CDR1 is SQVTM and CDR2 is ANQGSEA. This CDR3 comprises 17 residues. CDR3 protein: CSVEQQPTRSTYYGYTF. CDR3 nucleotide sequence: TGCAGCGTTGAGCAGCAGCCTACTAGGTCCACCTACTATGGCTACACCTTC.

This clonotype was detected a few times. The V gene is TRBV5-1, the J gene TRBJ1-1, with 9 bases aligning to TRBD1. The germline gives CDR1 SGHRS, CDR2 YFSETQ. V lost 3 bases, J lost 2 bases, and 5 bases stayed unmatched. The CDR3 consists of 15 residues. The CDR3 loop is CASSSSTGGNTEAFF. CDR3 nucleotide sequence: TGCGCCAGCAGCTCGAGTACAGGGGGCAACACTGAAGCTTTCTTT.

This sequence joins TRBV6-2 or TRBV6-3 and TRBJ2-7; possibly TRBD2 for D (6 bases). The germline V gene encodes CDR1 MNHEY and CDR2 SVGEGT. V was cut by 8 bases and J by 7 bases, with 15 bases left in between. The CDR3 contains 12 residues. The CDR3 here is CASLGGAREQYF. Here the CDR3 DNA reads TGTGCCAGCCTCGGCGGGGCGAGGGAGCAGTACTTC.

The CDR3 coding sequence is TGTGCCAGCAGCTCGATGACAGGGGTGAATGAGCAGTTCTTC. Amino acids: CASSSMTGVNEQFF. The chain has TRBV7-2 and TRBJ2-1; 8 nucleotides align to TRBD1. The junction had 6 bases not matched to a gene; V was cut back by 4 bases and J by 7 bases. The germline V gene encodes CDR1 SGHTA and CDR2 FQGNSA. The CDR3 has 14 amino acids.

The chain uses TRBV18 and TRBJ2-7; 8 positions agree with TRBD1. Germline V gene sequence: CDR1 KGHSH, CDR2 LQKENI. The V and J ends lost 3 bases and 7 bases, in that order; junction bases with no gene match: 2. CDR3 length: 12 residues. The CDR3 spells CASSPDREEQYF. The CDR3 nucleotides are TGTGCCAGCTCACCGGACAGGGAAGAGCAGTACTTC.

In this sample, this clonotype turned up a few times. This chain joins TRBV5-1 and TRBJ2-7; the match to TRBD2 covers 7 bases. Germline lookup yields CDR1 SGHRS and CDR2 YFSETQ. With V trimmed by 0 bases and J by 0 bases, 6 bases remained unmatched. This CDR3 is built from 16 residues. The CDR3 here is CASSLGIGGVSYEQYF. CDR3 DNA sequence: TGCGCCAGCAGCTTGGGGATTGGGGGGGTCTCCTACGAGCAGTACTTC.

In the case of this clonotype: At one end the junction does not follow the germline gene, possibly because of a read error. The genes are TRBV28 and TRBJ2-7; 11 bases are a match to TRBD1. CDR3 length: 15 residues. CDR1 and CDR2 from the germline V gene are MDHEN and SYDVKM. CDR3 nucleotide sequence: TGTGCCAGCAATTTAGCCGGGACAGGGGGTCACGAGCAGTACTTC. Amino acids: CASNLAGTGGHEQYF.